The rows below give T cell receptor beta chains drawn from one sample of a study of blood T cells in healthy people across ages. TCRdb re-derived calls from the 5' RACE reads in MiXCR, one entry per CDR3 protein. The data show more than 900,000 distinct CDR3 sequences, about 23% seen once. These data were likewise used in another study, on T cells of mothers and their children.

Material for sequencing was blood. The receptors shown here come from a girl aged 2-10 years in good health. CDR3s include the opening cysteine and the closing phenylalanine or tryptophan. D genes are given only for firm matches. Where a row states a size, it is once, few, many or the class of an expanded clone; other rows omit it.

J,V,length,D,size,CDR3,DNA
TRBJ2-7,TRBV12-3/TRBV12-4,14,TRBD1,few,CASSLPGQGFEQYF,TGTGCCAGCAGCCTACCGGGACAGGGATTCGAGCAGTACTTC
TRBJ2-4,TRBV20-1,15,-,-,CSADTGGRGKNIQYF,TGCAGTGCAGATACAGGGGGGAGGGGCAAAAACATTCAGTACTTC
TRBJ2-6,TRBV28,16,-,few,CASSWGWERGANVLTF,TGTGCCAGCAGTTGGGGTTGGGAACGTGGGGCCAACGTCCTGACTTTC
TRBJ2-7,TRBV11-2,15,-,-,CASSQTHRAFYEQYF,TGTGCCAGCAGCCAGACCCACAGGGCGTTCTACGAGCAGTACTTC
TRBJ2-4,TRBV11-2,18,-,-,CASSLLTRGILAKNIQYF,TGTGCCAGCAGCTTGTTAACCAGGGGAATTCTAGCCAAAAACATTCAGTACTTC
TRBJ2-3,TRBV29-1,14,-,-,CSVGFRYSTDTQYF,TGCAGCGTTGGTTTCAGGTATAGCACAGATACGCAGTATTTT
TRBJ2-2,TRBV10-3,15,-,-,CATSGRGANTGELFF,TGTGCCACCAGTGGCAGAGGAGCGAACACCGGGGAGCTGTTTTTT
TRBJ2-6,TRBV10-3,16,TRBD1,-,CAISESIQGWANVLTF,TGTGCCATCAGTGAGTCGATACAGGGGTGGGCCAACGTCCTGACTTTC
TRBJ2-7,TRBV5-1,14,-,many,CASSLGSGTYEQYF,TGCGCCAGCAGCTTAGGGAGCGGGACATACGAGCAGTACTTC
TRBJ2-5,TRBV27,15,-,-,CASSSILTDQETQYF,TGTGCCAGCAGTTCCATTCTGACAGACCAAGAGACCCAGTACTTC
TRBJ2-1,TRBV28,11,TRBD2,few,CASSSTSDLFF,TGTGCCAGCAGTTCTACTAGCGACCTCTTCTTC
TRBJ1-1,TRBV29-1,13,TRBD1,-,CSVGLTGSGEAFF,TGCAGCGTTGGCCTGACAGGGAGCGGTGAAGCTTTCTTT
TRBJ2-7,TRBV4-1,9,-,-,CASSQFDVF,TGCGCCAGCAGCCAATTCGACGTCTTC
TRBJ2-5,TRBV6-5,14,-,-,CASRPESPQETQYF,TGTGCCAGCAGGCCGGAGAGCCCCCAAGAGACCCAGTACTTC
TRBJ2-5,TRBV7-2,12,-,-,CASSSDEETQYF,TGTGCCAGCAGCTCGGACGAGGAGACCCAGTACTTC
TRBJ2-3,TRBV6-6,12,-,-,CAGGRVPDTQYF,TGTGCTGGGGGCAGGGTTCCGGATACGCAGTATTTT
TRBJ1-2,TRBV7-9,14,-,few,CASSPRQDYYGYTF,TGTGCCAGCAGCCCACGACAGGATTACTATGGCTACACCTTC
TRBJ1-6,TRBV7-3,13,-,-,CASSLNWNSPLHF,TGTGCCAGCAGCTTAAATTGGAATTCACCCCTCCACTTT
TRBJ1-4,TRBV6-5,13,-,-,CASSSQGPEKLFF,TGTGCCAGCAGTTCCCAAGGTCCTGAAAAACTGTTTTTT
TRBJ1-2,TRBV15,14,-,-,CATSASRGAYGYTF,TGTGCCACCAGCGCCAGTCGGGGGGCGTATGGCTACACCTTC
TRBJ2-5,TRBV5-6,14,-,few,CASSYVLLSETQYF,TGTGCCAGCAGCTATGTGTTGCTATCAGAGACCCAGTACTTC
TRBJ2-5,TRBV2,15,TRBD1,-,CAREGTGSAWETQYF,TGTGCCAGAGAAGGGACAGGGTCGGCTTGGGAGACCCAGTACTTC
TRBJ2-5,TRBV7-3,13,-,many,CASSSGRQETQYF,TGTGCCAGCAGCTCAGGACGACAAGAGACCCAGTACTTC
TRBJ2-6,TRBV7-3,17,-,-,CASSIQGLSSGANVLTF,TGTGCCAGCAGCATACAGGGATTAAGCTCTGGGGCCAACGTCCTGACTTTC
TRBJ2-3,TRBV5-1,18,TRBD1,-,CASSPSRGGTGGTDTQYF,TGCGCCAGCAGCCCCTCACGTGGGGGGACAGGGGGAACAGATACGCAGTATTTT
TRBJ1-1,TRBV27,14,TRBD1,-,CASSFAAATGEAFF,TGTGCCAGCAGTTTCGCGGCCGCGACAGGGGAAGCTTTCTTT
TRBJ2-1,TRBV7-9,15,TRBD2,-,CASSLWLAGANEQFF,TGTGCCAGCAGCTTATGGCTAGCGGGAGCCAATGAGCAGTTCTTC
TRBJ2-3,TRBV9,16,TRBD2,-,CASSNEFSGSTDTQYF,TGTGCCAGCAGCAACGAGTTCAGCGGGAGTACAGATACGCAGTATTTT
TRBJ2-5,TRBV7-2,14,-,few,CASGHPGTEETQYF,TGTGCCAGCGGCCACCCCGGGACGGAGGAGACCCAGTACTTC
TRBJ2-5,TRBV4-1,15,TRBD1,few,CASSPRQGAGETQYF,TGCGCCAGCAGCCCGAGACAGGGGGCGGGAGAGACCCAGTACTTC
TRBJ2-6,TRBV7-3,17,-,few,CASSPQPLSGGANVLTF,TGTGCCAGCAGCCCGCAACCTTTGAGCGGGGGGGCCAACGTCCTGACTTTC
TRBJ2-7,TRBV7-8,15,-,few,CASSRMTSFSYEQYF,TGTGCCAGCAGCCGGATGACTAGTTTTTCCTACGAGCAGTACTTC
TRBJ1-1,TRBV4-3,15,-,-,CASSQDLGQSVEPFF,TGCGCCAGCAGCCAAGATTTAGGACAATCTGTTGAACCTTTCTTT
TRBJ2-7,TRBV4-1,11,-,-,CASSVNYEQYF,TGCGCCAGCAGCGTAAACTACGAGCAGTACTTC
TRBJ2-3,TRBV11-2,14,TRBD2,few,CASSLDSGANTQYF,TGTGCCAGCAGCTTAGATAGCGGGGCTAATACGCAGTATTTT
TRBJ2-5,TRBV5-6,15,TRBD2,few,CASSLNGGSQETQYF,TGTGCCAGCAGCTTGAATGGCGGGAGCCAAGAGACCCAGTACTTC
TRBJ2-5,TRBV5-1,13,-,-,CASSTYPEETQYF,TGCGCCAGCAGCACTTATCCTGAAGAGACCCAGTACTTC
TRBJ2-1,TRBV5-1,15,TRBD2,-,CASSLDTSGRNEQFF,TGCGCCAGCAGCTTGGATACTAGCGGGCGCAATGAGCAGTTCTTC
TRBJ1-1,TRBV20-1,13,-,-,CSARDPGESRGFF,TGCAGTGCTAGAGATCCGGGAGAGTCTCGGGGTTTCTTT